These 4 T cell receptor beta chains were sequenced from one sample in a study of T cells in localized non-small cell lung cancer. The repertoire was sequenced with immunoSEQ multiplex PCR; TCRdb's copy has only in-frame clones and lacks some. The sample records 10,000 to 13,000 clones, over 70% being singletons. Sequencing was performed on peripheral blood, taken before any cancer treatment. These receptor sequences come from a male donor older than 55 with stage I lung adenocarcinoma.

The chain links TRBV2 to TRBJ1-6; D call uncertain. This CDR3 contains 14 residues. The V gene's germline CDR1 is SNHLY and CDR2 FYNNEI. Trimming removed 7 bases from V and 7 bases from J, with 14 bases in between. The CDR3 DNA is TGTGCCAGCAAGAGGGAAATCCAGAATTCACCCCTCCACTTT. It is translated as CASKREIQNSPLHF. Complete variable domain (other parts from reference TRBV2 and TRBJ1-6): EPEVTQTPSHQVTQMGQEVILRCVPISNHLYFYWYRQILGQKVEFLVSFYNNEISEKSEIFDDQFSVERPDGSNFTLKIRSTKLEDSAMYFCASKREIQNSPLHFGNGTRLTVT.

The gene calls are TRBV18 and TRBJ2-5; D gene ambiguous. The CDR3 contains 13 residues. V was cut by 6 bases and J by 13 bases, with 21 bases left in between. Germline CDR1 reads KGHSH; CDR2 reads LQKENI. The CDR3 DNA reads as TGTGCCAGCTCGGACCGCATTGCTGAGGCGCGGTACTTC. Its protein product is CASSDRIAEARYF.

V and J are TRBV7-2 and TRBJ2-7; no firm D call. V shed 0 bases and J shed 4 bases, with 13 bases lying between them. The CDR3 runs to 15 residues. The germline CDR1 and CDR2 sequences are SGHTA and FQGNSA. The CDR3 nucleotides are TGTGCCAGCAGCTTAGCGCCCCTTCCTCCTTACGAGCAGTACTTC. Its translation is CASSLAPLPPYEQYF.

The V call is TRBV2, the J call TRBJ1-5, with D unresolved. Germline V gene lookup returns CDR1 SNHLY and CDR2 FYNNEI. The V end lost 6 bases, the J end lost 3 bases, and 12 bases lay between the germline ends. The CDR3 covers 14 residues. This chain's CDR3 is CASSVSGYNQPQHF. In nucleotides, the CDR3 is TGTGCCAGCAGCGTTTCAGGTTACAATCAGCCCCAGCATTTT.